What follows are 20 T cell receptor beta chains derived from one specimen sequenced in a study of blood T cells in healthy people across ages. PCR was performed a second time for 7 to 11 cycles using a sample-barcoded 5' primer and a J-beta primer mix. Each CDR3 protein is one row after TCRdb ran MiXCR on the 5' RACE reads. This sample yields 1,100,000 or so distinct CDR3 sequences, of which more than 35% are seen a single time; approximately 19% belongs to the top ten. The specimen was blood. All receptors derive from a woman aged 55-69 years in good health.

In its sample, this clonotype was seen once. At one boundary the junction diverges from the germline segment, which might be a read error. The J gene is TRBJ1-4, the V gene TRBV5-1; D is uncertain. Per the germline V gene, CDR1 is SGHRS and CDR2 is YFSETQ. The CDR3 has 15 amino acids. The CDR3 bases are TGCACCAGCAGCCCCGGCCGGGGTACTAATGAAAAACTGTTTTTT. The encoded protein is CTSSPGRGTNEKLFF.

The chain combines TRBV29-1 with TRBJ1-5, with D perhaps matching TRBD1 (6 bases). Trimming took off 6 bases at V and 2 bases at J, with 20 bases between the two ends. The CDR3 has 16 amino acids. Germline V gives CDR1 SQVTM, CDR2 ANQGSEA. The CDR3 spells CSVVLTGTGGNQPQHF. The CDR3 DNA follows: TGCAGCGTGGTCCTAACAGGGACTGGTGGCAATCAGCCCCAGCATTTT.

The CDR3 loop reads CASSLASASGGYNEQFF. Here the CDR3 DNA reads TGCGCCAGCAGCTTGGCCTCAGCTAGCGGAGGCTACAATGAGCAGTTCTTC. The chain has TRBV5-1 and TRBJ2-1; 7 nucleotides align to TRBD2. Germline CDR1 reads SGHRS; CDR2 reads YFSETQ. The CDR3 is 17 amino acids. J lost 3 bases, V lost 0 bases, and 9 bases had no gene match.

The chain joins TRBV28 to TRBJ1-1; 9 nucleotides line up with TRBD1. Germline V gene lookup returns CDR1 MDHEN and CDR2 SYDVKM. CDR3 length: 18 amino acids. Trimming took 2 bases from V and 1 from J; bases not matched to a gene: 11. CDR3 amino acids: CASSLTPFGQGRNTEAFF. The DNA of the CDR3 is TGTGCCAGCAGTTTAACCCCCTTTGGACAGGGGAGGAACACTGAAGCTTTCTTT. The full variable domain, with the rest looked up from reference TRBV28 and TRBJ1-1, is DVKVTQSSRYLVKRTGEKVFLECVQDMDHENMFWYRQDPGLGLRLIYFSYDVKMKEKGDIPEGYSVSREKKERFSLILESASTNQTSMYLCASSLTPFGQGRNTEAFFGQGTRLTVV.

This sequence joins TRBV12-5 and TRBJ2-4; 10 bases match TRBD2. V lost 6 bases to trimming and J lost 9 bases; unmatched junction nucleotides: 5. The CDR3 has 13 residues. Germline CDR1 reads LGHNT; CDR2 reads FRNRAP. The CDR3 DNA follows: TGTGCTAGTGGATTAGCGGGAGGAACCATTCAGTACTTC. It specifies CASGLAGGTIQYF. Complete variable domain (other parts from reference TRBV12-5 and TRBJ2-4): DARVTQTPRHKVTEMGQEVTMRCQPILGHNTVFWYRQTMMQGLELLAYFRNRAPLDDSGMPKDRFSAEMPDATLATLKIQPSEPRDSAVYFCASGLAGGTIQYFGAGTRLSVL.

V is TRBV18 and J is TRBJ2-7, with no clear D. CDR1 is KGHSH, CDR2 LQKENI, per germline. The CDR3 covers 13 residues. V lost 1 base, J lost 3 bases, and 7 bases lay in between. DNA for the CDR3: TGTGCCAGCTCACCACTCCGGAACTACGAGCAGTACTTC. This encodes CASSPLRNYEQYF.

CDR3 region: CASSLSETSHNEQFF. Here the CDR3 DNA reads TGTGCCAGCAGCTTAAGCGAGACTAGCCACAATGAGCAGTTCTTC. The chain has TRBV7-9 and TRBJ2-1, with 7 bases aligning to TRBD2. Germline trimming cut 2 bases from V and 5 bases from J; bases unmatched to any gene: 6. Germline V CDR1 and CDR2: SEHNR, FQNEAQ (reference sequence). The CDR3 consists of 15 residues.

The gene calls are TRBV30 and TRBJ1-2; 7 nucleotides line up with TRBD1. V shed 8 bases and J 4 bases; nucleotides not matched to a gene: 16. Germline CDR1 reads GTSNPN; CDR2 reads SVGIG (reference sequence). The CDR3 covers 15 residues. The chain's CDR3 is CARTEGASGGYGYTF. Here the CDR3 DNA reads TGTGCCAGGACAGAGGGGGCCTCGGGAGGCTATGGCTACACCTTC.

This clonotype appeared once. The chain links TRBV7-9 to TRBJ2-1; TRBD1 or TRBD2 may be the D gene (5 bases each). V was cut by 5 bases and J by 3 bases, with 17 bases left in between. CDR1 is SEHNR, CDR2 FQNEAQ, per germline (reference sequence). This CDR3 is built from 16 residues. CDR3 sequence: CASSPPRGHGYNEQFF. In DNA, the CDR3 is TGTGCCAGCAGCCCTCCACGGGGCCACGGCTACAATGAGCAGTTCTTC.

This clonotype was counted only a few times. The genes are TRBV12-3 or TRBV12-4 and TRBJ1-4; 10 nucleotides align to TRBD1. Losses at the gene ends were 3 bases for V and 7 bases for J; bases not matched to a gene: 2. This CDR3 is built from 14 residues. This chain's CDR3 is CASSLTGGREKLFF. For the CDR3, the DNA is TGTGCCAGCAGTTTGACAGGGGGCCGTGAAAAACTGTTTTTT.

Points on this clonotype: A single base separates this from a much larger clone, so it may be a read error. The rearrangement links TRBV5-1 to TRBJ2-7; D is undetermined. The CDR3 contains 13 residues. CDR1 SGHRS and CDR2 YFSETQ come from the germline V gene. The ends were cut back, 8 bases at V and 0 bases at J, with 12 bases in the middle. The CDR3: CASGRLSSYEQYF. DNA for the CDR3: TGCGCCAGTGGACGTCTATCCTCCTACGAGCAGTACTTC.

A few counts support this clonotype. The CDR3 bases are TGCAGTGCTAGAGAGGAGGACCTGCCTGGCACAGATACGCAGTATTTT. Its translation: CSAREEDLPGTDTQYF. The chain uses TRBV20-1 and TRBJ2-3, with D possibly matching TRBD2 (5 bases). Germline-derived CDR1 and CDR2 are DFQATT and SNEGSKA (reference sequence). The V and J ends lost 0 bases and 1 base respectively, with 14 bases between them. This CDR3 region has 16 residues.

This clonotype was counted a few times. The chain recombines TRBV27 with TRBJ2-5; the match to TRBD1 covers 8 bases. Germline CDR1 is MNHEY and CDR2 is SMNVEV (reference sequence). J was trimmed by 5 bases and V by 8 bases; bases with no gene match: 4. The CDR3 is 12 amino acids. CDR3 DNA: TGTGCCAGCCGGACAGGGCGGGAGACCCAGTACTTC. This translates into CASRTGRETQYF.

J is TRBJ2-4 and V is TRBV7-9, with 11 bases lining up with TRBD1. The J call could be wrong; TRBJ2-5 is a better fit for the DNA end. The CDR3 loop spans 16 amino acids. The germline V gene encodes CDR1 SEHNR and CDR2 FQNEAQ (reference sequence). The CDR3 bases are TGTGCCAGCAGCTTCGAAGGACAGGGGGCGCGAGAGACCCAGTACTTC. It specifies CASSFEGQGARETQYF.

CDR3 loop: CSVEGPPSGSYNEQFF. For the CDR3, the DNA is TGCAGCGTTGAAGGACCTCCTAGCGGGAGTTACAATGAGCAGTTCTTC. This chain links TRBV29-1 with TRBJ2-1; 10 nucleotides match TRBD2. CDR1 is SQVTM, CDR2 ANQGSEA, per germline. This CDR3 contains 16 residues. V lost 1 base, J lost 4 bases, and 7 bases stayed unmatched.

CDR3: CASSLTSDLKTQYF. The CDR3 DNA sequence: TGCGCCAGCAGCTTGACTAGCGATCTGAAGACCCAGTACTTC. The chain recombines TRBV5-1 with TRBJ2-5; 7 positions match TRBD2. The V gene's germline CDR1 is SGHRS and CDR2 YFSETQ. The V and J ends lost 1 base and 6 bases, in that order; junction bases with no gene match: 6. The CDR3 has 14 amino acids.

Only one count was recorded for this clonotype. This CDR3 is CATRDPAQLFEAFF. CDR3 coding DNA: TGTGCCACCCGGGATCCCGCACAGCTTTTTGAAGCTTTCTTT. The V and J genes are TRBV6-2 or TRBV6-3 and TRBJ1-1; D is unresolved. Between the trimmed V and J ends, which lost 10 bases and 7 bases, there was a span of 22 bases. From germline, CDR1 is MNHEY and CDR2 SVGEGT. The CDR3 consists of 14 residues.

This clonotype was seen a single time. This chain's CDR3 is CSARSTSPSGTYNEQYF. In DNA, the CDR3 is TGCAGTGCTAGATCCACCTCCCCTAGCGGGACCTACAATGAGCAGTACTTC. The chain recombines TRBV20-1 with TRBJ2-7; 9 positions agree with TRBD2. The CDR3 is 17 amino acids. Germline V gene data show CDR1 as DFQATT and CDR2 as SNEGSKA (reference sequence). The ends lost 2 bases at V and 7 bases at J; junction bases unmatched: 18.

The chain combines TRBV4-1 with TRBJ1-1, with D tentatively TRBD1 (5 bases). The CDR3 is 15 residues long. V lost 5 bases, J lost 1 base, and 14 bases lay in between. CDR1 MGHRA and CDR2 YSYEKL come from the germline V gene. The CDR3 loop reads CASSYQGPSNTEAFF. The CDR3 DNA is TGCGCCAGCAGCTATCAGGGACCCTCGAACACTGAAGCTTTCTTT.

The V gene is TRBV20-1, the J gene TRBJ2-3, with a weak D call TRBD1 (6 bases). The length of the CDR3 is 17 residues. Germline V gene lookup returns CDR1 DFQATT and CDR2 SNEGSKA (reference sequence). V was trimmed by 4 bases and J by 3 bases, leaving 23 bases between them. CDR3 DNA sequence: TGCAGTGCTATTGACCGACAGGCCTCGGGAAGAACAGATACGCAGTATTTT. Amino acids: CSAIDRQASGRTDTQYF.